The present TCR beta chain was sequenced within a study of T cells in Graves' hyperthyroidism and ophthalmopathy (dated by TCRdb to about 2019). About the investigation overall: Peripheral blood samples were taken at initial diagnosis, before any treatment was given. Prospective prediction of ophthalmopathy was tested in an independent validation cohort of approximately 19 hyperthyroidism patients and 15 to 17 patients who later progressed to ophthalmopathy. Following sampling, methimazole starting at 30 mg daily was given to hyperthyroidism patients, and high-dose intravenous methylprednisolone was given to ophthalmopathy patients. TCR V-J signatures able to tell the groups apart were searched for in a discovery cohort of approximately 95 patients, of whom around 42 had Graves' ophthalmopathy and about 60 had stable Graves' hyperthyroidism. The paper reports TCR Vbeta CDR3 sequencing of 135 peripheral blood samples: fewer than 50 ophthalmopathy, some 80 hyperthyroidism and about 17 progressor patients. The 75 to 100 discovery patients were divided at random into training and test sets in a 7:3 ratio. Thyroid tissue and blood T-cell repertoires from six Graves' hyperthyroidism patients were also compared in the study. Overall study outcomes, separate from this receptor: A model built on a 13 V-J signature distinguished ophthalmopathy from stable hyperthyroidism, reaching about 88% sensitivity and 81% to 83% specificity in cross-validation and 80%/75% in testing. No statistical method was used to fix the sample size in advance, and group allocation was not hidden from the investigators. Most expanded thyroid clonotypes (frequency above 0.001) were also detected in blood, a finding suggesting that blood repertoires may reflect thyroid immune responses. In validation, the model predicted progression to ophthalmopathy with around 71% sensitivity and around 72% specificity, a median of around 6.6 months before onset.

The hyperthyroidism patients were between 18 and 65 years old and newly diagnosed, with a disease duration of less than 2 months. Exclusion was applied to patients with uncontrolled infections, other autoimmune diseases, pregnancy or lactation. Clinical symptoms, serum thyroxine and TRAb, thyroid ultrasound, and orbital computed tomography formed the basis for the diagnoses. Blood from progressor patients was collected at the time of first diagnosis with hyperthyroidism, before any ophthalmopathy symptoms had appeared. PBMCs were isolated from approximately 10 ml of fresh peripheral blood by Ficoll-Paque density gradient centrifugation. Patients classed as progressors first received a Graves' hyperthyroidism diagnosis and then went on to develop ophthalmopathy during follow-up. Total RNA was extracted using Trizol reagent, and RNA quality was assessed on an Agilent 2100 Bioanalyzer. In its sample, this clonotype was seen many times. What this receptor recognizes is not known. Within one base of it there is no much larger clone, and no base qualities were kept.

TCR beta CDR3 regions were amplified from RNA transcripts. The TCR CDR3 was subjected to a first round of RT-PCR using the HTBI primer set and the Qiagen OneStep RT-PCR kit. Libraries were constructed in a second round of multiplex PCR, after which size selection and purification were carried out. Sequencing of the libraries was done on an Illumina HiSeq2000 using paired-end 100 bp reads. Per the authors' processing: SOAPnuke was used to process the raw data, with reads discarded if the reads contained adapters or uncalled bases, had a mean Phred below 15, or lacked an exact constant-primer or identifier match. High-quality paired reads were merged with COPE v1.2.5, and unique nucleotide sequences were defined as clonotypes. MiTCR v1.1 was used to align clonotypes to the IMGT TRBV, TRBD and TRBJ reference segments. The analysis was restricted to V-J combinations with a frequency above 0.0001, which together covered just over 98% of the repertoires. A TCS score was defined as the ratio of F50 (clonal expansion) to E x V (chaos), with BLOSUM62-based TCRdist applied between CDR3 peptides within each V-J. Welch's t-statistics and random forest reduced some 510 V-J features to about 13, which were used in a naive Bayes classifier (R e1071). TCRdb ran its own pipeline on the public reads, namely fastp trimming at Q25 and MiXCR clone calling, and kept in-frame beta chains. CDR3 protein duplicates are merged, each entry listing the most common genes and DNA. In this record, the V and J calls reflect TCRdb's handling and not the investigators' own analysis. Across this sample there are approximately 400,000 distinct CDR3 sequences, with about a sixth seen only once. The ten largest clones capture 28% of the sample.

The CDR3 goes from the cysteine to the phenylalanine over 18 residues. The CDR3 DNA has 54 bases and is translated from base 1. The germline V gene supplies CDR1 MDHEN and CDR2 SYDVKM. At the junction V is shortened by 5 bases and J by 2 bases; bases outside the gene matches: 12. The source of this sequence is a young woman with Graves' hyperthyroidism that later progressed to Graves' ophthalmopathy. The V and J segments used are TRBV28 and TRBJ2-1; 10 nucleotides in the junction match TRBD1. The sequencing input was blood. The bases read TGTGCCAGCAGTCCCCGGACAGGGGGAGCTCCTGCCTACAATGAGCAGTTCTTC. It codes for CASSPRTGGAPAYNEQFF.